The 9 T cell receptor beta chains given below trace back to one sample, sequenced in a study of PD-L1 blockade in urothelial cancer. Time point noted: peripheral blood 6 weeks after treatment start. Assay: immunoSEQ multiplex PCR; the TCRdb copy retains only in-frame clones and omits some. The sample holds around 50,000 clones, approximately 90% seen once. Sequenced here: PBMCs, sampled around atezolizumab (anti-PD-L1) treatment. Receptors originate from a man aged 55 to 70 with urothelial cancer.

The V call is TRBV15, the J call TRBJ2-2, with TRBD2 matching 8 bases. The CDR3 contains 17 residues. Germline V CDR1 and CDR2: LNHNV, YYDKDF (reference sequence). Trimming removed 0 bases from V and 2 bases from J; junction bases left unmatched: 5. The CDR3: CATSRDRGLGNTGELFF. For the CDR3, the DNA is TGTGCCACCAGCAGAGATCGGGGACTAGGCAACACCGGGGAGCTGTTTTTT.

This chain uses TRBV5-1 with TRBJ1-1; 7 nucleotides match TRBD1. V was clipped by 0 bases and J by 7 bases; unmatched bases: 9. CDR1 is SGHRS, CDR2 YFSETQ, per germline. The CDR3 is 15 amino acids. CDR3 amino acids: CASSLGRGRIGEAFF. The CDR3 nucleotides are TGCGCCAGCAGCTTGGGAAGGGGGCGCATAGGTGAAGCTTTCTTT.

V and J are TRBV29-1 and TRBJ1-1; the D gene is possibly TRBD1 (5 bases). Germline CDR1 and CDR2: SQVTM and ANQGSEA. Trimming shortened V by 3 bases and J by 0 bases, and 11 bases separated the two germline ends. The CDR3 runs to 14 residues. The CDR3 is CSVDQGFLNTEAFF. The DNA for the CDR3 is TGCAGCGTTGACCAGGGCTTCCTGAACACTGAAGCTTTCTTT.

The chain uses TRBV9 and TRBJ2-1, with 8 bases lining up with TRBD2. The germline gives CDR1 SGDLS, CDR2 YYNGEE. The trim removed 3 bases at V and 7 bases at J, leaving 9 bases unmatched. The CDR3 has 15 residues. CDR3 sequence reads: CASSAGGAYQNEQFF. CDR3 coding DNA: TGTGCCAGCAGCGCCGGGGGGGCCTATCAGAATGAGCAGTTCTTC.

This chain connects TRBV27 to TRBJ2-7; 12 bases match TRBD1. CDR3 length: 15 amino acids. With 10 bases clipped from V and 7 bases from J, the junction kept 14 bases outside the gene matches. Germline lookup yields CDR1 MNHEY and CDR2 SMNVEV (reference sequence). CDR3 nucleotides: TGTGCCACCCGACAGGGACAGGGGGCGTCTGGGGAGCAGTACTTC. Its protein is CATRQGQGASGEQYF.

The CDR3 nucleotides read TGTGCCAGCAGTGAATTCGGGGGATTGAATTCACCCCTCCACTTT. Encoded protein: CASSEFGGLNSPLHF. This sequence joins TRBV2 and TRBJ1-6, with a weak D call TRBD1 (5 bases). Trimming shortened V by 2 bases and J by 7 bases, and 12 bases separated the two germline ends. This CDR3 is built from 15 residues. The germline V gene has CDR1 SNHLY and CDR2 FYNNEI.

The V gene is TRBV29-1, the J gene TRBJ2-3; tentatively, D is TRBD2 (5 bases). Germline CDR1 reads SQVTM; CDR2 reads ANQGSEA. V lost 4 bases and J 12 bases, leaving 11 bases between the germline ends. The CDR3 spans 10 residues. In DNA, the CDR3 is TGCAGCGTTGGAGGGTACCCACAGTATTTT. Its protein is CSVGGYPQYF.

The chain is built from TRBV5-1 and TRBJ2-1; 10 bases map to TRBD1. V lost 0 bases to trimming and J lost 8 bases; unmatched junction nucleotides: 8. The germline V gene has CDR1 SGHRS and CDR2 YFSETQ. CDR3 length: 16 amino acids. The CDR3, as DNA: TGCGCCAGCAGCTTGGCGACAGGGGGCCAAATCTATGAGCAGTTCTTC. Residues: CASSLATGGQIYEQFF.

This clone showed up just once. The chain employs TRBV30 and TRBJ1-5; D not certain. This CDR3 comprises 14 residues. Between the trimmed V and J ends, which lost 3 bases and 2 bases, there was a span of 11 bases. Germline V CDR1 and CDR2: GTSNPN, SVGIG (reference sequence). The CDR3 DNA sequence: TGTGCCTGGAGCTTTAGCGGAGGCAATCAGCCCCAGCATTTT. Amino acid sequence: CAWSFSGGNQPQHF.